The clone carrying this T cell receptor (beta chain) was observed a single time. The entry originates in a study of blood T cell repertoires in COVID-19. In the study overall: Sources were T cells, B-cell-depleted T cells, or PBMCs; the material itself was cDNA or gDNA.

Germline V gives CDR1 LGHDT, CDR2 YNNKEL (reference sequence). The J segment lost 8 bases and the V segment lost 1 base, leaving 7 bases of the junction unmatched. The CDR3 length is 15 residues. Original analysis: The assay estimated nucleated cells by amplifying reference gene primers. This table comes from immunoSEQ multiplex PCR, and its TCRdb copy is limited to in-frame clones, with some not included. The V and J calls and clone size were taken over from that table, and D and trimming were inferred from the DNA. The sample holds some 110,000 clones, over 80% seen once. Sequenced material: peripheral blood. The gene calls are TRBV3-1 (or the pseudogene TRBV3-2) and TRBJ2-1; 8 nucleotides line up with TRBD2. This TCR was recovered from a man aged 45-65 years with acute or convalescent COVID-19. This chain's CDR3 is CASSQGSGRGDEQFF. CDR3 bases: TGTGCCAGCAGCCAAGGCAGCGGGAGAGGAGATGAGCAGTTCTTC.